This T cell receptor (beta chain) was retrieved from a study of blood T cell repertoires in COVID-19. In the study overall: Acute-phase and convalescent COVID-19 samples originated in the United States, Italy and Spain. In each case, the material was cDNA or gDNA derived from T cells, B-cell-depleted T cells, or PBMCs.

Original processing notes: Nucleated cell number was recorded as an estimate derived from reference gene primer amplification. The data were produced by immunoSEQ multiplex PCR, yet TCRdb's version contains in-frame clones alone and is incomplete. That table supplies the V and J calls and clone size; D and trimming were determined from the DNA. The table has roughly 500,000 clones, 80% to 90% seen once; the top ten hold approximately 3%. Points on this clone: Other DNA sequences in the sample encode the same CDR3.

The sample was peripheral blood. This clonotype was sampled from a human donor in a cohort sampled during active COVID-19.

The CDR3 sequence: CASSPRGLTDTQYF. In DNA, the CDR3 is TGTGCCAGCTCACCAAGGGGACTCACAGATACGCAGTATTTT. This chain connects TRBV18 to TRBJ2-3; D may be TRBD2 (6 bases). Trimming cost V 2 bases and J 2 bases, with 8 bases left between them. This CDR3 contains 14 residues. Per germline, CDR1 KGHSH and CDR2 LQKENI.